These T cell receptor beta chains were read from a single sample in a study of blood T cell repertoires in COVID-19. Profiled with immunoSEQ multiplex PCR; TCRdb holds only in-frame clones, not every one. The table lists about 11,000 clones, around nine tenths of them singletons. The sequenced material came from peripheral blood. The receptor set was obtained from a human donor in a cohort sampled during active COVID-19. The CDR3 runs from the conserved cysteine through the conserved F or W. Each record gives: J gene, V gene, D gene, clone size, CDR3 protein, CDR3 DNA. The D gene is left open where the match is weak. The size entry is marked missing in some rows and otherwise reads once, few, many or a size class.

J: TRBJ2-7; V: TRBV7-9; D: NA; size: NA; CDR3: CASSLSDGAYEQYF; DNA: TGTGCCAGCAGCTTATCGGACGGGGCCTACGAGCAGTACTTC
J: TRBJ2-7; V: TRBV7-2; D: TRBD2; size: NA; CDR3: CASSLAPSGGPYEQYF; DNA: TGTGCCAGCAGCTTAGCCCCTAGCGGGGGCCCCTACGAGCAGTACTTC
J: TRBJ1-1; V: TRBV6-2/TRBV6-3; D: TRBD1; size: NA; CDR3: CASSRDRGVGTEAFF; DNA: TGTGCCAGCAGTCGGGACAGGGGGGTCGGCACTGAAGCTTTCTTT
J: TRBJ2-7; V: TRBV5-6; D: NA; size: NA; CDR3: CASSQDYRHSYEQYF; DNA: TGTGCCAGCAGCCAAGACTACCGACACTCCTACGAGCAGTACTTC
J: TRBJ1-4; V: TRBV28; D: NA; size: NA; CDR3: CASSPPGGLEEKLFF; DNA: TGTGCCAGCAGTCCACCCGGGGGGCTAGAGGAAAAACTGTTTTTT
J: TRBJ2-5; V: TRBV30; D: TRBD1; size: NA; CDR3: CAWDRGLEETQYF; DNA: TGTGCCTGGGACAGGGGATTAGAAGAGACCCAGTACTTC
J: TRBJ2-5; V: TRBV4-2; D: NA; size: NA; CDR3: CASSQGGDSETQYF; DNA: TGTGCCAGCAGCCAAGGGGGGGACTCAGAGACCCAGTACTTC
J: TRBJ1-4; V: TRBV6-9; D: TRBD1; size: NA; CDR3: CASSSGQTNEKLFF; DNA: TGTGCCAGCAGTTCGGGACAGACTAATGAAAAACTGTTTTTT
J: TRBJ2-1; V: TRBV19; D: TRBD2; size: NA; CDR3: CASSITLAGGSFNEQFF; DNA: TGTGCCAGTAGTATAACTCTAGCGGGGGGGTCTTTCAATGAGCAGTTCTTC
J: TRBJ1-1; V: TRBV5-1; D: TRBD1; size: NA; CDR3: CASSGTVLNTEAFF; DNA: TGCGCCAGCAGCGGGACAGTTTTGAACACTGAAGCTTTCTTT
J: TRBJ1-5; V: TRBV27; D: NA; size: few; CDR3: CASSSRRDNQPQHF; DNA: TGTGCCAGCAGTTCCCGACGGGACAATCAGCCCCAGCATTTT
J: TRBJ2-1; V: TRBV3-1/TRBV3-2; D: NA; size: NA; CDR3: CASSRYDYNNEQFF; DNA: TGTGCCAGCAGCCGATATGACTATAACAATGAGCAGTTCTTC
J: TRBJ2-2; V: TRBV5-1; D: NA; size: NA; CDR3: CASKLQGNTGELFF; DNA: TGCGCCAGCAAGCTACAGGGTAACACCGGGGAGCTGTTTTTT
J: TRBJ2-3; V: TRBV11-2; D: TRBD2; size: once; CDR3: CASSATSGGADTQYF; DNA: TGTGCCAGCAGCGCAACTAGCGGGGGGGCAGATACGCAGTATTTT
J: TRBJ2-5; V: TRBV19; D: NA; size: once; CDR3: CASSIFQRETQYF; DNA: TGTGCCAGTAGTATCTTCCAGCGAGAGACCCAGTACTTC
J: TRBJ2-7; V: TRBV4-2; D: TRBD2; size: few; CDR3: CASSQVSGAGSKEQYF; DNA: TGTGCCAGCAGCCAAGTTAGTGGAGCGGGGTCGAAGGAGCAGTACTTC
J: TRBJ2-3; V: TRBV18; D: TRBD1; size: NA; CDR3: CASSPGQGPLVGTDTQYF; DNA: TGTGCCAGCTCACCGGGACAGGGGCCTTTGGTCGGCACAGATACGCAGTATTTT
J: TRBJ1-1; V: TRBV9; D: TRBD1; size: NA; CDR3: CASSPRTGMNTEAFF; DNA: TGTGCCAGCAGCCCCCGGACAGGCATGAACACTGAAGCTTTCTTT
J: TRBJ1-4; V: TRBV18; D: TRBD1; size: NA; CDR3: CASSPTHDRGSEKLFF; DNA: TGTGCCAGCTCACCAACCCATGACAGGGGGAGCGAAAAACTGTTTTTT
J: TRBJ2-7; V: TRBV4-1; D: NA; size: NA; CDR3: CASSQTGPPDRQYF; DNA: TGCGCCAGCAGCCAAACAGGCCCTCCTGATAGGCAGTACTTC
J: TRBJ2-3; V: TRBV28; D: NA; size: NA; CDR3: CASRLTGKDADTQYF; DNA: TGTGCCAGCCGCCTGACAGGAAAGGACGCAGATACGCAGTATTTT
J: TRBJ1-1; V: TRBV5-1; D: NA; size: NA; CDR3: CASNLTGVNTEAFF; DNA: TGCGCCAGCAATCTGACAGGTGTGAACACTGAAGCTTTCTTT
J: TRBJ1-4; V: TRBV3-1/TRBV3-2; D: NA; size: NA; CDR3: CASRQPDSHDNEKLFF; DNA: TGTGCCAGCAGACAACCGGACAGCCATGATAATGAAAAACTGTTTTTT
J: TRBJ2-3; V: TRBV2; D: TRBD2; size: NA; CDR3: CAGSGVGKDTQYF; DNA: TGTGCCGGTAGCGGGGTTGGCAAAGATACGCAGTATTTT
J: TRBJ2-7; V: TRBV3-1/TRBV3-2; D: TRBD1; size: NA; CDR3: CASSHDRAEQYF; DNA: TGTGCCAGCAGCCATGACAGGGCCGAGCAGTACTTC
J: TRBJ2-7; V: TRBV6-5; D: NA; size: NA; CDR3: CASSYSRGGGYEQYF; DNA: TGTGCCAGCAGTTACTCGAGGGGGGGCGGGTACGAGCAGTACTTC
J: TRBJ2-7; V: TRBV10-3; D: NA; size: NA; CDR3: CAISDPPNYEQYF; DNA: TGTGCCATCAGTGATCCCCCTAACTACGAGCAGTACTTC
J: TRBJ2-2; V: TRBV5-4; D: TRBD1; size: NA; CDR3: CASSAGTASNTGELFF; DNA: TGTGCCAGCAGCGCCGGGACAGCCTCGAACACCGGGGAGCTGTTTTTT
J: TRBJ2-1; V: TRBV7-2; D: TRBD1; size: NA; CDR3: CASSTEGTVSEQFF; DNA: TGTGCCAGCAGCACGGAAGGGACAGTCAGCGAGCAGTTCTTC
J: TRBJ1-1; V: TRBV6-5; D: NA; size: NA; CDR3: CASSYSSQLNTEAFF; DNA: TGTGCCAGCAGTTATTCGTCACAGCTGAACACTGAAGCTTTCTTT
J: TRBJ1-2; V: TRBV3-1/TRBV3-2; D: TRBD1; size: NA; CDR3: CASSHFALGQGVYGYTF; DNA: TGTGCCAGCAGCCATTTTGCACTGGGACAGGGGGTCTATGGCTACACCTTC
J: TRBJ2-2; V: TRBV6-4; D: TRBD2; size: NA; CDR3: CASSPGGPQTGELFF; DNA: TGTGCCAGCAGTCCGGGAGGCCCCCAAACAGGGGAGCTGTTTTTT
J: TRBJ1-1; V: TRBV6-5; D: NA; size: NA; CDR3: CASSFTTVNTEAFF; DNA: TGTGCCAGCAGTTTCACGACAGTGAACACTGAAGCTTTCTTT
J: TRBJ2-1; V: TRBV9; D: TRBD2; size: NA; CDR3: CASSVVAGGPNSYNEQFF; DNA: TGTGCCAGCAGCGTAGTAGCGGGGGGGCCAAATTCCTACAATGAGCAGTTCTTC
J: TRBJ2-1; V: TRBV18; D: NA; size: NA; CDR3: CASSFAGASYNEQFF; DNA: TGTGCCAGCTCATTTGCGGGGGCGAGCTACAATGAGCAGTTCTTC
J: TRBJ2-3; V: TRBV19; D: TRBD2; size: NA; CDR3: CASSMASGGFPDTQYF; DNA: TGTGCCAGTAGTATGGCTAGCGGGGGGTTCCCAGATACGCAGTATTTT
J: TRBJ2-1; V: TRBV7-8; D: TRBD2; size: few; CDR3: CASSRIQLAGGRNEQFF; DNA: TGTGCCAGCTCCCGGATACAACTAGCGGGGGGCCGCAATGAGCAGTTCTTC
J: TRBJ1-1; V: TRBV24-1; D: TRBD1; size: NA; CDR3: CATSDTGQGNTEAFF; DNA: TGTGCCACCAGTGATACCGGACAGGGGAACACTGAAGCTTTCTTT
J: TRBJ2-3; V: TRBV11-3; D: TRBD2; size: NA; CDR3: CASSLGGSGGQSTDTQYF; DNA: TGTGCCAGCAGCTTAGGAGGTAGCGGGGGCCAGAGCACAGATACGCAGTATTTT
J: TRBJ2-3; V: TRBV21-1; D: NA; size: NA; CDR3: CASSKEQGQPSEPNTDTQYF; DNA: TGTGCCAGCAGCAAAGAACAGGGACAGCCGTCGGAACCCAACACAGATACGCAGTATTTT
J: TRBJ2-5; V: TRBV28; D: NA; size: NA; CDR3: CASSVYRWDQETQYF; DNA: TGTGCCAGCAGTGTGTACAGGTGGGACCAAGAGACCCAGTACTTC
J: TRBJ2-5; V: TRBV6-2/TRBV6-3; D: NA; size: NA; CDR3: CASSYSSAGQETQYF; DNA: TGTGCCAGCAGTTACAGTTCCGCAGGGCAAGAGACCCAGTACTTC
J: TRBJ2-3; V: TRBV2; D: NA; size: NA; CDR3: CASSDTVKDTQYF; DNA: TGTGCCAGCAGTGACACGGTTAAGGATACGCAGTATTTT
J: TRBJ2-3; V: TRBV9; D: NA; size: NA; CDR3: CASSVDGRPHTDTQYF; DNA: TGTGCCAGCAGCGTAGACGGCAGGCCCCACACAGATACGCAGTATTTT
J: TRBJ2-7; V: TRBV27; D: TRBD1; size: NA; CDR3: CASSLLGQGYEQYF; DNA: TGTGCCAGCAGTTTACTGGGACAGGGGTACGAGCAGTACTTC
J: TRBJ2-2; V: TRBV6-6; D: TRBD1; size: few; CDR3: CASSPRDSLANTGELFF; DNA: TGTGCCAGCAGTCCCCGGGACAGCCTCGCGAACACCGGGGAGCTGTTTTTT
J: TRBJ1-5; V: TRBV5-1; D: TRBD1; size: NA; CDR3: CASSLGTGDQPQHF; DNA: TGCGCCAGCAGCTTGGGGACAGGGGATCAGCCCCAGCATTTT
J: TRBJ2-1; V: TRBV7-8; D: NA; size: NA; CDR3: CASSFPPGSSYNEQFF; DNA: TGTGCCAGCAGCTTCCCTCCGGGGAGCTCCTACAATGAGCAGTTCTTC
J: TRBJ2-3; V: TRBV20-1; D: NA; size: NA; CDR3: CSGGWGTQYF; DNA: TGCAGTGGGGGATGGGGCACGCAGTATTTT
J: TRBJ2-7; V: TRBV5-1; D: NA; size: NA; CDR3: CASSSSRAGSVGAGYEQYF; DNA: TGCGCCAGCAGCTCTTCTAGAGCCGGATCCGTGGGGGCTGGCTACGAGCAGTACTTC
J: TRBJ1-2; V: TRBV7-9; D: NA; size: once; CDR3: CASSLAETGQRRGYTF; DNA: TGTGCCAGCAGCTTAGCGGAGACAGGACAACGGAGGGGCTACACCTTC